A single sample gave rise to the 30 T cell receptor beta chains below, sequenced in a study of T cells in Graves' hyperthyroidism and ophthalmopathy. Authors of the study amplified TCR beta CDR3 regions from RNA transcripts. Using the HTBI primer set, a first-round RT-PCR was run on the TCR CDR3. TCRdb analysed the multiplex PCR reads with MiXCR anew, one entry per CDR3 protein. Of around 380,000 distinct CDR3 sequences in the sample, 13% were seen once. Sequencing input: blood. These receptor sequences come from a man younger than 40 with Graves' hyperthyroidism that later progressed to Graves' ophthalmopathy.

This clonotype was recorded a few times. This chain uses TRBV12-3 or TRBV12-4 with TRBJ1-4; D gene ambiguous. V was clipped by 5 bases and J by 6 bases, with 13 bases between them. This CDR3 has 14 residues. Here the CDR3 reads CASSDRSWDEKLFF. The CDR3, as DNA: TGTGCCAGCAGTGACCGGAGCTGGGATGAAAAACTGTTTTTT.

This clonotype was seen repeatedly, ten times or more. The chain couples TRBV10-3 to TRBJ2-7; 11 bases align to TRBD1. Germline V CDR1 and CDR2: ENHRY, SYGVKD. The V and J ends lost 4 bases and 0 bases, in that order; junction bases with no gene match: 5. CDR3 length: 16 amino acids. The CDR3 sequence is CAISGTGGSTSYEQYF. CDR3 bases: TGTGCCATCAGTGGGACAGGGGGCTCAACCTCCTACGAGCAGTACTTC.

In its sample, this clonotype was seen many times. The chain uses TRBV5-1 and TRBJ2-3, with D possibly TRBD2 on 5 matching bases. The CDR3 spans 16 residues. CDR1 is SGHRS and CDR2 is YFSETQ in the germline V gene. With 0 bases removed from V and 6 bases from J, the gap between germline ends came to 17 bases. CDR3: CASSLATRRVADTQYF. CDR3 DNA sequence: TGCGCCAGCAGCTTGGCTACTAGGCGGGTCGCCGATACGCAGTATTTT.

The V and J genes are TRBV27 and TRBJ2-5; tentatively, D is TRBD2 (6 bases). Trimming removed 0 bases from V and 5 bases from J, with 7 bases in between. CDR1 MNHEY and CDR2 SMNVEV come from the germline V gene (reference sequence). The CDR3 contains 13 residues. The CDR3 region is CASSLSAGETQYF. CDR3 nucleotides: TGTGCCAGCAGTTTATCGGCGGGGGAGACCCAGTACTTC.

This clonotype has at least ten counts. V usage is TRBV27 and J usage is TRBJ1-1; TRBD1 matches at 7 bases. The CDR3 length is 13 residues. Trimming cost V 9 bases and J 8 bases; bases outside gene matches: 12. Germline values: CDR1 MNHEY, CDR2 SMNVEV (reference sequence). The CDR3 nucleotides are TGTGCCAGTATTTCAGGGGGGTTGGAGGAAGCTTTCTTT. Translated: CASISGGLEEAFF.

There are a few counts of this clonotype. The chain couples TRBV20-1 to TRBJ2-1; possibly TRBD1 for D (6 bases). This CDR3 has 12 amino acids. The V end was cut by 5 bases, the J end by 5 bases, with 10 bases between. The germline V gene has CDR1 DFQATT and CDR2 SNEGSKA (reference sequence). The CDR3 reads CSADRDNNEQFF. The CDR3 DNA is TGCAGTGCTGACCGGGACAACAATGAGCAGTTCTTC.

CDR3 coding DNA: TGTGCCAGCAGCTTAGGGTACAGGGATACTAACTATGGCTACACCTTC. Its protein product is CASSLGYRDTNYGYTF. J is TRBJ1-2 and V is TRBV7-9, with D maybe TRBD1 (6 bases). From germline, CDR1 is SEHNR and CDR2 FQNEAQ (reference sequence). This CDR3 region has 16 residues. The ends were cut back, 1 base at V and 0 bases at J, with 12 bases in the middle.

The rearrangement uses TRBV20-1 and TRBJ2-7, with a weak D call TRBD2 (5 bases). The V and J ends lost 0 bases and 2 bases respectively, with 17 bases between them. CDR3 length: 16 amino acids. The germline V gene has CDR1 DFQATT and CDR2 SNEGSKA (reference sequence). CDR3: CSARDRKTKGTYEQYF. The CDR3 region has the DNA TGCAGTGCTAGAGATCGAAAGACTAAAGGGACCTACGAGCAGTACTTC.

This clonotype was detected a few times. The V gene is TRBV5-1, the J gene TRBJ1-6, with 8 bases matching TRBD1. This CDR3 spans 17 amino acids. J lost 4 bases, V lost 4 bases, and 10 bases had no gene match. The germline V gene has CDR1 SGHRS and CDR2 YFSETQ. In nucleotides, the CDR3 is TGCGCCAGCAGCCGAGGAGGACAGGGACAATATAATTCACCCCTCCACTTT. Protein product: CASSRGGQGQYNSPLHF.

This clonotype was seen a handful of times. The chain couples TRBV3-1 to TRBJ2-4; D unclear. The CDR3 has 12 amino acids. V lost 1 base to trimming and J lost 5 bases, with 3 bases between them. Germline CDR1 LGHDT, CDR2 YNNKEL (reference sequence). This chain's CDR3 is CASSQGQNIQYF. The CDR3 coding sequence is TGTGCCAGCAGCCAAGGCCAAAACATTCAGTACTTC.

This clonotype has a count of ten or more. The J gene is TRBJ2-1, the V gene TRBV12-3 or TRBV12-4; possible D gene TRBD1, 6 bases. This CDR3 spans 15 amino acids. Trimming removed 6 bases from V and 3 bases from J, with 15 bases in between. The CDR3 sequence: CASRPSDSLYNEQFF. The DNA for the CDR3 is TGTGCCAGCAGACCTTCGGACAGCCTCTACAATGAGCAGTTCTTC.

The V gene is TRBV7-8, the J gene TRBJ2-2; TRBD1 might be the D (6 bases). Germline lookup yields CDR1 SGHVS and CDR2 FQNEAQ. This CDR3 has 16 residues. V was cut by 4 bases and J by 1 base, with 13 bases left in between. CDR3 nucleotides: TGTGCCAGCAGCTATCAGGGGCTTAAGAACACCGGGGAGCTGTTTTTT. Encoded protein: CASSYQGLKNTGELFF.

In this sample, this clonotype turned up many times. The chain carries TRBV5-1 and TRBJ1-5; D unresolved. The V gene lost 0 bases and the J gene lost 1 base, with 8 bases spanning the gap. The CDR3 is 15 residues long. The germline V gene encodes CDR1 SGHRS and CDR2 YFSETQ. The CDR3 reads CASSLAGVSNQPQHF. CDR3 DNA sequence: TGCGCCAGCAGCTTGGCCGGGGTCAGCAATCAGCCCCAGCATTTT.

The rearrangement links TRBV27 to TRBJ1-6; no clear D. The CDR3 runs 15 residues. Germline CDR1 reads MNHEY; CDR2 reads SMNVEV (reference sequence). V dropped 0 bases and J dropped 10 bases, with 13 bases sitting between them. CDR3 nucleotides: TGTGCCAGCAGTTTATCAGGCAGCTTAGGGTCACCCCTCCACTTT. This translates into CASSLSGSLGSPLHF.

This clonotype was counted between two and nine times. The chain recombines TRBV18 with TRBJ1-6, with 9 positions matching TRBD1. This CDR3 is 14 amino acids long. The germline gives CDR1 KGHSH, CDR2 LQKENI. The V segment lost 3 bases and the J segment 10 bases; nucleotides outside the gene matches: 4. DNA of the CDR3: TGTGCCAGCTCACCGGTGACAGGGGGATCACCCCTCCACTTT. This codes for CASSPVTGGSPLHF.

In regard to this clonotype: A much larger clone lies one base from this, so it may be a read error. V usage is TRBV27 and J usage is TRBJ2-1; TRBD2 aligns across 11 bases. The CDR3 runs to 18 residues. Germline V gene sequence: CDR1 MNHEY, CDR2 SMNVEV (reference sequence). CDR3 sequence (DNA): TGTGCCAGCAGTTTAAGGCTAGCGGGGGGTCGGTCCTACAATGAGCGGTTCTTC. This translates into CASSLRLAGGRSYNERFF.

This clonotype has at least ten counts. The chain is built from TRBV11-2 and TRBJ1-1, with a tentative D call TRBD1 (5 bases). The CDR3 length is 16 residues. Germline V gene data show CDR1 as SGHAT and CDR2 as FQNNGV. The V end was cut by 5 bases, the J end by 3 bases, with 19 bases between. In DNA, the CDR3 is TGTGCCAGCAGCCCCCGGAGCGGGGGGGTGGACACTGAAGCTTTCTTT. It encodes CASSPRSGGVDTEAFF.

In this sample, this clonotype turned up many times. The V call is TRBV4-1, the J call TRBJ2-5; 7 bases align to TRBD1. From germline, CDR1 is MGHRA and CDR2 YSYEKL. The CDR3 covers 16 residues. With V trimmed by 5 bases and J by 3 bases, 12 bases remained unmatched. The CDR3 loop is CASSGDPPTGKETQYF. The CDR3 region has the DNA TGCGCCAGCAGCGGAGACCCCCCGACAGGGAAAGAGACCCAGTACTTC.

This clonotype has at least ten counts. The CDR3 spells CASSRGLAGPYEQYF. In DNA, the CDR3 is TGTGCCAGCAGCCGGGGACTAGCGGGGCCCTACGAGCAGTACTTC. The chain has TRBV11-2 and TRBJ2-7, with TRBD2 matching 13 bases. V lost 5 bases to trimming and J lost 2 bases; unmatched junction nucleotides: 3. CDR1 and CDR2 (germline): SGHAT, FQNNGV. The CDR3 has 15 residues.

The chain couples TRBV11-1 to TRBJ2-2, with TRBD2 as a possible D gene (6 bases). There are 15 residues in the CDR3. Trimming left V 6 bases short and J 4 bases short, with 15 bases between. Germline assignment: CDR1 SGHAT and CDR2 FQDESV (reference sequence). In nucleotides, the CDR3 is TGTGCCAGCAGGGATTTACCCGGGGGCACCGGGGAGCTGTTTTTT. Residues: CASRDLPGGTGELFF.

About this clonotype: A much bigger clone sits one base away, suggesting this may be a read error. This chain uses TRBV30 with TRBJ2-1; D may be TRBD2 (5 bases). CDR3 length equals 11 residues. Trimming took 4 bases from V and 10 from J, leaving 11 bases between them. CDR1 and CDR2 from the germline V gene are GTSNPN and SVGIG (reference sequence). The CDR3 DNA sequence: TGTGCCTGGACGAGCGGCGGAGAGCAGTTCTTC. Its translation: CAWTSGGEQFF.

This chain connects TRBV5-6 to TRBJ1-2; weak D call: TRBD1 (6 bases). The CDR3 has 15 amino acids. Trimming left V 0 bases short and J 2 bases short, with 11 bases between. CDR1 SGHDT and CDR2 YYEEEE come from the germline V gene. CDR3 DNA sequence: TGTGCCAGCAGCTTGGTATCAGGGGACAACTATGGCTACACCTTC. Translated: CASSLVSGDNYGYTF.

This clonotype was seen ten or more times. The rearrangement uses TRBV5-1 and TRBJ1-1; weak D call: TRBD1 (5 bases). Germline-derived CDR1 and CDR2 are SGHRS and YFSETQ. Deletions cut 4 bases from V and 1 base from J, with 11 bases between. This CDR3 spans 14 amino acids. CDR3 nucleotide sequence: TGCGCCAGCAGCGGTCAGGGAGGGAACACTGAAGCTTTCTTT. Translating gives CASSGQGGNTEAFF.

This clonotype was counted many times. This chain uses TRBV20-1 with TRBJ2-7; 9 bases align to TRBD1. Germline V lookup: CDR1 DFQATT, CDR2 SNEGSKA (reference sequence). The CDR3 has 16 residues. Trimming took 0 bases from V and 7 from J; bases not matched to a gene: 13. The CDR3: CSARDFAGTGLGEQYF. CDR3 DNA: TGCAGTGCTAGAGATTTCGCCGGGACAGGGCTTGGGGAGCAGTACTTC.

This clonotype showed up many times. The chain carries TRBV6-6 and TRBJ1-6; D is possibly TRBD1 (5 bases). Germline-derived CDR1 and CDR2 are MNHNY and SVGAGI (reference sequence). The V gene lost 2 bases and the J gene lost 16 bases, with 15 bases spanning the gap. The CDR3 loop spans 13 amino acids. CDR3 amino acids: CASSYRGGNVLHF. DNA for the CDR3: TGTGCCAGCAGTTACAGGGGTGGTAATGTGCTCCACTTT.

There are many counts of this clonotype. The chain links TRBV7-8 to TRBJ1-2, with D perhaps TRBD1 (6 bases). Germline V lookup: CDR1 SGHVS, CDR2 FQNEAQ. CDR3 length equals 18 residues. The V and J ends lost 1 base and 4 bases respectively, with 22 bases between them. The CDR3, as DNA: TGTGCCAGCAGCTTAGGAGGGGGTGACTATCCGCCGGGCTATGGCTACACCTTC. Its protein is CASSLGGGDYPPGYGYTF.

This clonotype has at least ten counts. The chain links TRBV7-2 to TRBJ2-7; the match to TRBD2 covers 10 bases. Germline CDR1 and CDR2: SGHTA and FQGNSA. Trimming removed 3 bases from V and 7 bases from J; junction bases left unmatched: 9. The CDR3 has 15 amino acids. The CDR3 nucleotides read TGTGCCAGCAGCTTTTGGGCTAGCGGGGGTGGGGAGCAGTACTTC. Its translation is CASSFWASGGGEQYF.

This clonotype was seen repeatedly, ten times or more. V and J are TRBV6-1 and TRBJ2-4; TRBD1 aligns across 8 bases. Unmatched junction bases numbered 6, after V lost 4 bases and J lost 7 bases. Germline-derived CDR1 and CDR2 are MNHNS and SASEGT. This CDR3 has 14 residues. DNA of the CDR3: TGTGCCAGCAGTGGGACAGGGATCAGGAACATTCAGTACTTC. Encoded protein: CASSGTGIRNIQYF.

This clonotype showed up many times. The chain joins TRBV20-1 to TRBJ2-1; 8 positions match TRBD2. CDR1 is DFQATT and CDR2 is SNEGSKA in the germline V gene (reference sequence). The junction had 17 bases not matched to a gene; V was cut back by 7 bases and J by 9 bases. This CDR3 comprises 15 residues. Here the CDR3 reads CSGTDLSGGFREQFF. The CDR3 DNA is TGCAGTGGTACAGATCTGAGCGGGGGTTTCCGTGAGCAGTTCTTC.

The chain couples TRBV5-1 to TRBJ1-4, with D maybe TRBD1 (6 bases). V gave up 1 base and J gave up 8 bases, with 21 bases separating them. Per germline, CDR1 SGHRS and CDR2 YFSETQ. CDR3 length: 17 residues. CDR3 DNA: TGCGCCAGCAGCTTGATGGACAGAAACCAGATTGGGGAAAAACTGTTTTTT. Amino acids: CASSLMDRNQIGEKLFF. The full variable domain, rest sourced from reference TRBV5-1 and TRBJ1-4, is KAGVTQTPRYLIKTRGQQVTLSCSPISGHRSVSWYQQTPGQGLQFLFEYFSETQRNKGNFPGRFSGRQFSNSRSEMNVSTLELGDSALYLCASSLMDRNQIGEKLFFGSGTQLSVL.